The 9 T cell receptor beta chains listed next were all sequenced from one sample in a study of blood T cell repertoires in COVID-19. Assay used: immunoSEQ multiplex PCR; TCRdb lists only in-frame clones, some missing. In the table there are over 40,000 clones, more than 90% of which are singletons. The sequenced material came from peripheral blood. These receptor sequences come from a woman of 80 years or more with acute or convalescent COVID-19.

The chain carries TRBV14 and TRBJ1-4, with D perhaps TRBD1 (5 bases). V gave up 4 bases and J gave up 6 bases, with 12 bases separating them. The CDR3 sequence is 14 residues long. The germline V gene has CDR1 SGHDN and CDR2 FVKESK. CDR3 sequence reads: CASSLGGTDEKLFF. The CDR3 nucleotides read TGTGCCAGCAGCCTTGGCGGGACGGATGAAAAACTGTTTTTT.

The chain employs TRBV11-2 and TRBJ1-5, with D uncertain. This CDR3 region has 14 residues. Trimming shortened V by 2 bases and J by 6 bases, and 11 bases separated the two germline ends. CDR1 and CDR2 (germline): SGHAT, FQNNGV. For the CDR3, the DNA is TGTGCCAGCAGCTTATATGTAAATCGTCAGCCCCAGCATTTT. Translation: CASSLYVNRQPQHF.

This sequence joins TRBV6-2 or TRBV6-3 and TRBJ2-5; 7 bases map to TRBD2. Germline trimming cut 2 bases from V and 5 bases from J; bases unmatched to any gene: 5. Germline V gene sequence: CDR1 MNHEY, CDR2 SVGEGT. The CDR3 is made up of 14 amino acids. The CDR3 reads CASSYGVAGETQYF. In DNA form, the CDR3 reads TGTGCCAGCAGTTACGGGGTAGCGGGTGAGACCCAGTACTTC.

The chain uses TRBV20-1 and TRBJ1-1; the D gene is possibly TRBD1 (5 bases). Trimming stripped 3 bases from V and 3 bases from J, with 11 bases between. This CDR3 region has 13 residues. Germline V CDR1 and CDR2: DFQATT, SNEGSKA (reference sequence). CDR3 protein: CSASSGHDTEAFF. The CDR3, as DNA: TGCAGTGCTAGTTCAGGGCACGACACTGAAGCTTTCTTT.

This chain links TRBV12-3 or TRBV12-4 with TRBJ1-2; maybe TRBD1 (5 bases). The germline V and J ends were trimmed by 7 bases and 8 bases, with 17 bases remaining between them. This CDR3 is built from 13 residues. The chain's CDR3 is CASNSGGGIGYTF. The DNA for the CDR3 is TGTGCCAGCAACTCCGGGGGGGGTATCGGCTACACCTTC.

The genes are TRBV18 and TRBJ2-7; D gene uncertain. The V gene lost 3 bases and the J gene lost 4 bases, with 13 bases spanning the gap. The CDR3 spans 14 residues. CDR1 and CDR2 from the germline V gene are KGHSH and LQKENI. CDR3 DNA: TGTGCCAGCTCACCGAGAGACACAGTATACGAGCAGTACTTC. Encoded protein: CASSPRDTVYEQYF.

This chain uses TRBV19 with TRBJ1-5; no firm D call. CDR3 length equals 14 residues. V shed 3 bases and J shed 3 bases, with 9 bases lying between them. The V gene's germline CDR1 is LNHDA and CDR2 SQIVND (reference sequence). CDR3 in amino acids: CASSMARNNQPQHF. The CDR3 DNA is TGTGCCAGTAGTATGGCTCGAAACAATCAGCCCCAGCATTTT. The full variable domain, in which reference TRBV19 and TRBJ1-5 provide the parts outside the CDR3, is DGGITQSPKYLFRKEGQNVTLSCEQNLNHDAMYWYRQDPGQGLRLIYYSQIVNDFQKGDIAEGYSVSREKKESFPLTVTSAQKNPTAFYLCASSMARNNQPQHFGDGTRLSIL.

The chain carries TRBV3-1 (or the pseudogene TRBV3-2) and TRBJ1-3; no reliable D call. The CDR3 totals 12 residues. Germline V lookup: CDR1 LGHDT, CDR2 YNNKEL (reference sequence). Trimming pared 5 bases from V and 7 bases from J, leaving 9 bases between. In nucleotides, the CDR3 is TGTGCCAGCAGCATGCAGCGGAACACCATATATTTT. Protein sequence: CASSMQRNTIYF.

This chain joins TRBV5-1 and TRBJ2-7, with 7 bases lining up with TRBD1. This CDR3 contains 14 residues. Germline CDR1 is SGHRS and CDR2 is YFSETQ. V was clipped by 4 bases and J by 3 bases; unmatched bases: 7. In nucleotides, the CDR3 is TGCGCCAGCAGCCTACAACAGGGGCTCTACGAGCAGTACTTC. Its translation is CASSLQQGLYEQYF.